This entry lists 28 T cell receptor beta chains sequenced from one sample in a study of blood T cell repertoires in COVID-19. Profiling relied on immunoSEQ multiplex PCR, and the TCRdb table lists in-frame clones only, not all of them. Counted here are 350,000 to 500,000 clones, roughly 88% occurring once; the ten biggest clones make up around 1.5%. Sequencing was performed on PBMCs or T cells enriched from blood (not recorded which). Every receptor here comes from a woman between 18 and 29 years old who had been exposed to COVID-19.

In the case of this clone: The junction shows a germline mismatch at one end, possibly a read error. This chain connects TRBV5-1 to TRBJ2-5, with 8 nucleotides matching TRBD1. Per germline, CDR1 SGHRS and CDR2 YFSETQ. The CDR3 covers 11 residues. CDR3 DNA: TGCGCCAGCCGAATCCAGGACAGGGAACACTTC. This codes for CASRIQDREHF.

The chain combines TRBV7-2 with TRBJ2-1; TRBD2 agrees at 11 bases. CDR3 size: 17 residues. V was pared by 4 bases and J by 4 bases, with 9 bases of the junction left unmatched. Germline V gene sequence: CDR1 SGHTA, CDR2 FQGNSA. The CDR3 here is CASSSPLAGGPYNEQFF. The CDR3 nucleotides are TGTGCCAGCAGCTCACCCTTAGCGGGGGGGCCTTACAATGAGCAGTTCTTC. The whole variable domain, remainder taken from reference TRBV7-2 and TRBJ2-1, is GAGVSQSPSNKVTEKGKDVELRCDPISGHTALYWYRQSLGQGLEFLIYFQGNSAPDKSGLPSDRFSAERTGGSVSTLTIQRTQQEDSAVYLCASSSPLAGGPYNEQFFGPGTRLTVL.

The chain uses TRBV18 and TRBJ1-4; the match to TRBD1 covers 9 bases. Per the germline V gene, CDR1 is KGHSH and CDR2 is LQKENI. The CDR3 is made up of 17 amino acids. Trimming removed 2 bases from V and 7 bases from J; junction bases left unmatched: 11. CDR3 region: CASSPIPTGTGIEKLFF. CDR3 in DNA: TGTGCCAGCTCACCAATTCCCACCGGGACAGGGATTGAAAAACTGTTTTTT. Full variable domain (rest looked up from reference TRBV18 and TRBJ1-4): NAGVMQNPRHLVRRRGQEARLRCSPMKGHSHVYWYRQLPEEGLKFMVYLQKENIIDESGMPKERFSAEFPKEGPSILRIQQVVRGDSAAYFCASSPIPTGTGIEKLFFGSGTQLSVL.

The rearrangement joins TRBV9 to TRBJ2-2, with 7 bases fitting TRBD1. CDR3 length: 14 amino acids. CDR1 and CDR2 from the germline V gene are SGDLS and YYNGEE. The V and J ends lost 5 bases and 6 bases, in that order; junction bases with no gene match: 7. In nucleotides, the CDR3 is TGTGCCAGCAGGTTCCGAGGGGGCTCCGGGGAGCTGTTTTTT. It is translated as CASRFRGGSGELFF.

The chain couples TRBV18 to TRBJ1-1; D is unclear. The CDR3 covers 14 residues. Per germline, CDR1 KGHSH and CDR2 LQKENI. Trimming took off 2 bases at V and 1 base at J, with 8 bases between the two ends. CDR3 sequence: CASSPWARNTEAFF. The CDR3 DNA sequence: TGTGCCAGCTCACCATGGGCCAGGAACACTGAAGCTTTCTTT.

J is TRBJ2-7 and V is TRBV27; D ambiguous. The ends were cut back, 1 base at V and 7 bases at J, with 8 bases in the middle. The germline CDR1 and CDR2 sequences are MNHEY and SMNVEV (reference sequence). The CDR3 consists of 12 residues. The CDR3 loop reads CASSLYLREQYF. DNA for the CDR3: TGTGCCAGCAGTTTATATCTCCGGGAGCAGTACTTC.

The rearrangement joins TRBV19 to TRBJ2-3; D remains ambiguous. The CDR3 has 15 residues. CDR1 is LNHDA, CDR2 SQIVND, per germline (reference sequence). Trimming took 5 bases from V and 8 from J, leaving 20 bases between them. The CDR3 nucleotides are TGTGCCAGTAGTCCCAACAACAAGCCTAGTGGTACGCAGTATTTT. Amino acid sequence: CASSPNNKPSGTQYF.

This chain joins TRBV6-5 and TRBJ1-1; weak D call: TRBD1 (5 bases). Germline assignment: CDR1 MNHEY and CDR2 SVGAGI. The V end was cut by 10 bases, the J end by 6 bases, with 21 bases between. The CDR3 runs 14 residues. For the CDR3, the DNA is TGTGCCACCCAGCTACAGGAAGGGAAAGCTGAAGCTTTCTTT. This translates into CATQLQEGKAEAFF.

Turning to this clone: The sample has other DNA sequences that encode this CDR3 too. The chain has TRBV29-1 and TRBJ1-3; the D is unclear. The germline V gene encodes CDR1 SQVTM and CDR2 ANQGSEA. V lost 6 bases and J 1 base, leaving 4 bases between the germline ends. The CDR3 has 11 residues. In nucleotides, the CDR3 is TGCAGCGTGTATTCTGGAAACACCATATATTTT. This codes for CSVYSGNTIYF.

The rearrangement joins TRBV28 to TRBJ1-2, with a possible D match to TRBD1 (6 bases). Trimming shortened V by 4 bases and J by 0 bases, and 12 bases separated the two germline ends. Germline V gene lookup returns CDR1 MDHEN and CDR2 SYDVKM. There are 15 residues in the CDR3. DNA of the CDR3: TGTGCCAGCAGTTCGCGGGGGGCGGCTAACTATGGCTACACCTTC. It translates to CASSSRGAANYGYTF.

This chain joins TRBV5-4 and TRBJ1-2; perhaps TRBD1 as D (5 bases). This CDR3 contains 12 residues. Looked up from germline, CDR1 is SGHNT and CDR2 is YYREEE (reference sequence). Trimming pared 2 bases from V and 8 bases from J, leaving 10 bases between. CDR3 in amino acids: CASSFSGDGYTF. CDR3 in DNA: TGTGCCAGCAGCTTTTCGGGGGACGGCTACACCTTC. Looking up the rest from reference TRBV5-4 and TRBJ1-2 gives the full variable domain: ETGVTQSPTHLIKTRGQQVTLRCSSQSGHNTVSWYQQALGQGPQFIFQYYREEENGRGNFPPRFSGLQFPNYSSELNVNALELDDSALYLCASSFSGDGYTFGSGTRLTVV.

J is TRBJ2-1 and V is TRBV11-2; the D gene is possibly TRBD2 (6 bases). Trimming cost V 5 bases and J 4 bases, with 9 bases left between them. Germline CDR1 SGHAT, CDR2 FQNNGV. The CDR3 is 13 amino acids. CDR3 sequence reads: CASSPTSYNEQFF. The CDR3 DNA follows: TGTGCCAGCAGCCCGACTAGTTACAATGAGCAGTTCTTC.

This chain joins TRBV24-1 and TRBJ2-2, with D maybe TRBD2 (5 bases). The V and J ends lost 0 bases and 6 bases respectively, with 10 bases between them. CDR3 length equals 15 residues. Per germline, CDR1 KGHDR and CDR2 SFDVKD. CDR3 amino acids: CATSDLRGESGELFF. Here the CDR3 DNA reads TGTGCCACCAGTGATTTGCGGGGAGAGTCCGGGGAGCTGTTTTTT.

The V gene is TRBV5-6, the J gene TRBJ1-5, with a possible D match to TRBD1 (5 bases). Germline V gene lookup returns CDR1 SGHDT and CDR2 YYEEEE. The V end was cut by 4 bases, the J end by 0 bases, with 20 bases between. The CDR3 spans 18 residues. CDR3 in amino acids: CASSRYLGGDYSNQPQHF. Written as DNA, the CDR3 is TGTGCCAGCAGCCGATACCTGGGTGGGGACTATAGCAATCAGCCCCAGCATTTT. Full variable domain (missing parts from reference TRBV5-6 and TRBJ1-5): DAGVTQSPTHLIKTRGQQVTLRCSPKSGHDTVSWYQQALGQGPQFIFQYYEEEERQRGNFPDRFSGHQFPNYSSELNVNALLLGDSALYLCASSRYLGGDYSNQPQHFGDGTRLSIL.

V gene TRBV4-2 combines with J gene TRBJ2-7, with 7 bases identical to TRBD2. The CDR3 runs to 17 residues. V trimming: 1 base; J trimming: 0 bases; junction bases outside the gene matches: 9. Germline loops: CDR1 LGHNA, CDR2 YNFKEQ. Here the CDR3 reads CASSQVSSGDFSYEQYF. The CDR3 DNA follows: TGTGCCAGCAGCCAAGTTTCCAGCGGGGATTTCTCCTACGAGCAGTACTTC.

The CDR3 protein is CASSQWGGLNTEAFF. CDR3 in DNA: TGTGCCAGCAGCCAGTGGGGGGGATTGAACACTGAAGCTTTCTTT. The rearrangement links TRBV5-4 to TRBJ1-1; D is possibly TRBD1 (5 bases). Looked up from germline, CDR1 is SGHNT and CDR2 is YYREEE (reference sequence). The CDR3 extends over 15 amino acids. V shed 4 bases and J shed 0 bases, with 13 bases lying between them.

CDR3: CASSRIGRGGSYEQYF. The CDR3 DNA sequence: TGTGCCAGCAGCCGCATAGGAAGAGGGGGCTCCTACGAGCAGTACTTC. V and J are TRBV5-6 and TRBJ2-7, with TRBD1 as a possible D gene (6 bases). The CDR3 sequence is 16 residues long. Trimming took off 4 bases at V and 0 bases at J, with 17 bases between the two ends. CDR1 is SGHDT and CDR2 is YYEEEE in the germline V gene.

This chain's CDR3 is CASSVGTVQETQYF. DNA of the CDR3: TGTGCCAGCAGTGTCGGGACAGTCCAAGAGACCCAGTACTTC. The J gene is TRBJ2-5, the V gene TRBV25-1, with TRBD1 matching over 7 bases. The CDR3 sequence is 14 residues long. V dropped 4 bases and J dropped 1; count of bases not matched to a gene: 3. Germline V gene sequence: CDR1 MGHDK, CDR2 SYGVNS. The whole variable domain, filled in from reference TRBV25-1 and TRBJ2-5, reads EADIYQTPRYLVIGTGKKITLECSQTMGHDKMYWYQQDPGMELHLIHYSYGVNSTEKGDLSSESTVSRIRTEHFPLTLESARPSHTSQYLCASSVGTVQETQYFGPGTRLLVL.

The chain links TRBV28 to TRBJ2-1; no reliable D call. The germline CDR1 and CDR2 sequences are MDHEN and SYDVKM. The CDR3 has 13 amino acids. V lost 3 bases and J lost 3, with 6 bases in between. The DNA for the CDR3 is TGTGCCAGCAGTTTCCCAGTCTACAATGAGCAGTTCTTC. Its protein product is CASSFPVYNEQFF.

The genes are TRBV19 and TRBJ1-1; D is unclear. The CDR3 covers 11 residues. CDR1 and CDR2 from the germline V gene are LNHDA and SQIVND (reference sequence). With 10 bases removed from V and 7 bases from J, the gap between germline ends came to 13 bases. CDR3 sequence (DNA): TGTGCCACCCGGGGTGGGGTTGAAGCTTTCTTT. It codes for CATRGGVEAFF.

The chain recombines TRBV15 with TRBJ2-5; D is perhaps TRBD1 (5 bases). Germline CDR1 is LNHNV and CDR2 is YYDKDF (reference sequence). V was pared by 0 bases and J by 0 bases, with 8 bases between. This CDR3 is 15 amino acids long. The CDR3 sequence is CATSRDAGNQETQYF. DNA of the CDR3: TGTGCCACCAGCAGAGATGCAGGGAACCAAGAGACCCAGTACTTC.

The V and J genes are TRBV6-5 and TRBJ1-6, with TRBD1 matching 7 bases. Germline CDR1 MNHEY, CDR2 SVGAGI. Trimming took 6 bases from V and 6 from J; bases not matched to a gene: 5. The CDR3 is 14 amino acids. This chain's CDR3 is CASRVDRANSPLHF. The CDR3 DNA follows: TGTGCCAGCAGGGTTGACAGGGCTAATTCACCCCTCCACTTT.

The chain joins TRBV18 to TRBJ2-7; the D is unclear. The germline gives CDR1 KGHSH, CDR2 LQKENI. V was trimmed by 0 bases and J by 2 bases, leaving 8 bases between them. The CDR3 spans 14 residues. The CDR3 nucleotides are TGTGCCAGCTCACCACCCCAGGTACCCTACGAGCAGTACTTC. Its translation is CASSPPQVPYEQYF.

The chain recombines TRBV24-1 with TRBJ1-2; D is uncertain. CDR1 KGHDR and CDR2 SFDVKD come from the germline V gene. CDR3 length: 13 residues. Between the trimmed V and J ends, which lost 2 bases and 4 bases, there was a span of 7 bases. The CDR3 reads CATSDSGSYGYTF. The CDR3 DNA sequence: TGTGCCACCAGTGATTCGGGTAGCTATGGCTACACCTTC.

J is TRBJ2-7 and V is TRBV5-1, with TRBD1 matching over 8 bases. The CDR3 runs to 14 residues. V was clipped by 1 base and J by 2 bases; unmatched bases: 2. The V gene's germline CDR1 is SGHRS and CDR2 YFSETQ. CDR3 in amino acids: CASSLQGQAYEQYF. DNA for the CDR3: TGCGCCAGCAGCTTGCAGGGACAGGCCTACGAGCAGTACTTC.

The rearrangement links TRBV5-5 to TRBJ2-1, with TRBD2 identical over 13 bases. Germline values: CDR1 SGHKS, CDR2 YYEKEE (reference sequence). With 0 bases clipped from V and 15 bases from J, the junction kept 3 bases outside the gene matches. CDR3 length: 13 amino acids. As DNA, the CDR3 is TGTGCCAGCAGCTTGGTCGGACTAGCGGGAGTGTTCTTC. Encoded protein: CASSLVGLAGVFF. Full variable domain (missing parts from reference TRBV5-5 and TRBJ2-1): DAGVTQSPTHLIKTRGQQVTLRCSPISGHKSVSWYQQVLGQGPQFIFQYYEKEERGRGNFPDRFSARQFPNYSSELNVNALLLGDSALYLCASSLVGLAGVFFGPGTRLTVL.

This clone showed up just a few times. The J gene is TRBJ1-6, the V gene TRBV28, with D hard to call. Trimming pared 5 bases from V and 9 bases from J, leaving 20 bases between. This CDR3 comprises 16 residues. CDR1 is MDHEN and CDR2 is SYDVKM in the germline V gene. Written as DNA, the CDR3 is TGTGCCAGCAGTCCCGGAGCGAGTGAGACGGGTTCACCCCTCCACTTT. The encoded protein is CASSPGASETGSPLHF.

V and J are TRBV27 and TRBJ2-3; 14 bases line up with TRBD2. This CDR3 contains 18 residues. The germline V gene encodes CDR1 MNHEY and CDR2 SMNVEV (reference sequence). V was clipped by 4 bases and J by 3 bases; unmatched bases: 9. CDR3 residues: CASSSIGLAGGGTDTQYF. In nucleotides, the CDR3 is TGTGCCAGCAGTTCAATTGGACTAGCGGGAGGTGGGACAGATACGCAGTATTTT.